This T cell receptor beta chain was identified in a study of T cells in Graves' hyperthyroidism and ophthalmopathy. Patients with uncontrolled infections, other autoimmune diseases, pregnancy or lactation were excluded. Regions amplified from RNA transcripts were the TCR beta CDR3 regions. First-round RT-PCR targeting the TCR CDR3 was performed with the HTBI primer set. MiXCR was run by TCRdb on the multiplex PCR reads, yielding one entry per CDR3 protein. The table lists about 550,000 distinct CDR3 sequences, less than 25% of them singletons. Germline trimming cut 4 bases from V and 0 bases from J; bases unmatched to any gene: 5. CDR1 KGHSH and CDR2 LQKENI come from the germline V gene. CDR3 length equals 15 residues.

The sample was blood. The V call is TRBV18, the J call TRBJ1-1; 7 nucleotides agree with TRBD1. The clonotype originates from a man in his late teens or twenties with Graves' hyperthyroidism. The CDR3 DNA is TGTGCCAGCTCACTCAAAGGGACAGTGAACACTGAAGCTTTCTTT. Translated: CASSLKGTVNTEAFF.